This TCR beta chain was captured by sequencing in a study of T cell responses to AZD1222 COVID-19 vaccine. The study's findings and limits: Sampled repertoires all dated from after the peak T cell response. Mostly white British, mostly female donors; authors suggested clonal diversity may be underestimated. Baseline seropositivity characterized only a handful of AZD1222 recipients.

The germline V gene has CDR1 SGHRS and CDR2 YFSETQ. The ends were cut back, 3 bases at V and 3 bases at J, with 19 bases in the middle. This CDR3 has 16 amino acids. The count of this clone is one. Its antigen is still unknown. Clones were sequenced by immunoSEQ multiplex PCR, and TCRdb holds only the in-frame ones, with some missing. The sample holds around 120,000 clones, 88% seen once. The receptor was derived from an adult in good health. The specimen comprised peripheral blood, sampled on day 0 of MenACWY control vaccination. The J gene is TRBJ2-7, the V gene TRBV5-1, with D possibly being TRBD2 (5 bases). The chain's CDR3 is CASSSGLLPAHYEQYF. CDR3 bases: TGCGCCAGCAGCTCTGGACTGCTCCCAGCCCACTACGAGCAGTACTTC. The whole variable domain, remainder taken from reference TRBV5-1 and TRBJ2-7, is KAGVTQTPRYLIKTRGQQVTLSCSPISGHRSVSWYQQTPGQGLQFLFEYFSETQRNKGNFPGRFSGRQFSNSRSEMNVSTLELGDSALYLCASSSGLLPAHYEQYFGPGTRLTVT.